Sequencing of this T cell receptor beta chain was carried out in a study of cytomegalovirus exposure and HLA in healthy donors. Overall study context: It was reported in a later analysis that the same platform had been used for the 100 to 150 validation repertoires as for the approximately 670 first-cohort repertoires. Overall study results and limits: Subsequent analysis revealed that first-cohort TCR clusters tended to co-occur in the 90 to 150 validation repertoires.

The CDR3 sequence is 13 residues long. CDR1 and CDR2 (germline): MDHEN, SYDVKM. J was trimmed by 1 base and V by 3 bases; bases with no gene match: 0. Sequencing was performed with immunoSEQ multiplex PCR; in TCRdb, only in-frame clones are kept and a portion is missing. The table has 250,000 or so clones, approximately 87% seen once. On this clone itself: Its antigen is not known. At the DNA level, this CDR3 is encoded by other sequences in the same sample as well.

J is TRBJ2-7 and V is TRBV28, with 7 positions matching TRBD1. The TCR originated in a man aged 18 to 30 in good health and CMV-seronegative. Sequencing was performed on PBMCs. The CDR3 region has the DNA TGTGCCAGCAGTTTGGGACAGTCCTACGAGCAGTACTTC. Translation gives CASSLGQSYEQYF.